This TCR beta chain was sequenced for a study of control samples from healthy donors and cancer patients. Germline V gene lookup returns CDR1 KGHDR and CDR2 SFDVKD. The CDR3 extends over 12 amino acids. Trimming took 2 bases from V and 5 from J, leaving 3 bases between them. Data came from immunoSEQ multiplex PCR; TCRdb stores just in-frame clones and leaves some out. The top ten hold around 3% of the sample, which has about 100,000 clones, over 85% seen once. This sequence was found in a human donor in good health. The donor label of this sample is uncertain. The chain links TRBV24-1 to TRBJ1-5, with D uncertain. The sequenced sample was blood. CDR3 sequence (DNA): TGTGCCACCAGTGATTCCTATCAGCCCCAGCATTTT. The encoded protein is CATSDSYQPQHF.